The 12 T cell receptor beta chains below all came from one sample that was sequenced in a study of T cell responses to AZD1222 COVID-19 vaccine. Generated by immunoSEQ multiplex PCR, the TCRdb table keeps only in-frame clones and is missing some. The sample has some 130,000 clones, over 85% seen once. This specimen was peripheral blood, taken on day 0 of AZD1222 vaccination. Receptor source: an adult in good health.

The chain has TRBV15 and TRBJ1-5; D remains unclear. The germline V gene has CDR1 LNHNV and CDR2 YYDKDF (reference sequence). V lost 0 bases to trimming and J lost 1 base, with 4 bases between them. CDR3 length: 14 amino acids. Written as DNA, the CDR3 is TGTGCCACCAGCAGAGATTTAAGCAATCAGCCCCAGCATTTT. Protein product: CATSRDLSNQPQHF.

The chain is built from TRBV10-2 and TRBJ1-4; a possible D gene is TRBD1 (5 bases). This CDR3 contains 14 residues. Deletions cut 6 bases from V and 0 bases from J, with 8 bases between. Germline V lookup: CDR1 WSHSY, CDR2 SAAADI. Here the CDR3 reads CASRGVATNEKLFF. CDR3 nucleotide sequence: TGCGCCAGCAGGGGGGTGGCAACTAATGAAAAACTGTTTTTT.

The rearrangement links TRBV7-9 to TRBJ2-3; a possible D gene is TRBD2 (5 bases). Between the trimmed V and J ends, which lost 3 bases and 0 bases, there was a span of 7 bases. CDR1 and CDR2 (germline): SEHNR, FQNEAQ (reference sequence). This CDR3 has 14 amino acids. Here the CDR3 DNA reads TGTGCCAGCAGCTTTGGCGGGAGCACAGATACGCAGTATTTT. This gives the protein CASSFGGSTDTQYF.

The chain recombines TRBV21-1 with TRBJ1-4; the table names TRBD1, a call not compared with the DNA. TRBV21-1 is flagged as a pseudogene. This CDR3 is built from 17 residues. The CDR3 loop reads CASNRLPHYATNEKLFF. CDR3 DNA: TGTGCCAGCAACAGGCTGCCCCATTATGCAACTAATGAAAAACTGTTTTTT.

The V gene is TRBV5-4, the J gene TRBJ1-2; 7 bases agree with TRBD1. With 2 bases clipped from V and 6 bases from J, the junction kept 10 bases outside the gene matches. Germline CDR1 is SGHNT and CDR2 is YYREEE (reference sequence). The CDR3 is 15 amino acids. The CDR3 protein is CASSFPGLQGDGYTF. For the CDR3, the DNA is TGTGCCAGCAGCTTTCCAGGGTTGCAGGGGGATGGCTACACCTTC.

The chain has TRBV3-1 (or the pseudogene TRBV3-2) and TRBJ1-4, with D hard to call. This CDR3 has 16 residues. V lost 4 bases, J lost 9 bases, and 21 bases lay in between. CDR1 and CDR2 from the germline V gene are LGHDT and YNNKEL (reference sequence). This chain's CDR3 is CASSRRGERAGKKLFF. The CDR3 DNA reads TGTGCCAGCAGCCGCCGAGGAGAACGAGCAGGAAAAAAACTGTTTTTT.

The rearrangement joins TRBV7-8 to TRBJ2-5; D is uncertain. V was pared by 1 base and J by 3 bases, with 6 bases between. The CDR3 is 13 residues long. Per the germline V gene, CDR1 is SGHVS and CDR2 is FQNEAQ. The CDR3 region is CASSLGAEETQYF. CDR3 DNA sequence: TGTGCCAGCAGCTTAGGGGCAGAAGAGACCCAGTACTTC.

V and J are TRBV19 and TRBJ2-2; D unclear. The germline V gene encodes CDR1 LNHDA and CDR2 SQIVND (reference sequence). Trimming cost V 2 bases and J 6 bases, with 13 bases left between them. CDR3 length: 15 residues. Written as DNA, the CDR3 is TGTGCCAGTAGTATATGGACGGTCAAGTCCGGGGAGCTGTTTTTT. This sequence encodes CASSIWTVKSGELFF. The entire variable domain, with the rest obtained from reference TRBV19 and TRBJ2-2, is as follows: DGGITQSPKYLFRKEGQNVTLSCEQNLNHDAMYWYRQDPGQGLRLIYYSQIVNDFQKGDIAEGYSVSREKKESFPLTVTSAQKNPTAFYLCASSIWTVKSGELFFGEGSRLTVL.

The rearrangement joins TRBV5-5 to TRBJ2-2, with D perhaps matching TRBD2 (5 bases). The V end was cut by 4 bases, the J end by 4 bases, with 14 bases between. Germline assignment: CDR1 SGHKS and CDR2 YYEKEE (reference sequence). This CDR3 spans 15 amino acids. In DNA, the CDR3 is TGTGCCAGCAGCACCTTGACTACGGGCACCGGGGAGCTGTTTTTT. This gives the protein CASSTLTTGTGELFF.

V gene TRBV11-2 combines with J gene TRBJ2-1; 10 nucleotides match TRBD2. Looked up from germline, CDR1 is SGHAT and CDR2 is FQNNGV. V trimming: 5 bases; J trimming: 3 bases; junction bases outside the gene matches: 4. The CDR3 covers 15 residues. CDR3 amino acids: CASSRTSGYYNEQFF. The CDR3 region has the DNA TGTGCCAGCAGCCGGACTAGCGGATACTACAATGAGCAGTTCTTC.

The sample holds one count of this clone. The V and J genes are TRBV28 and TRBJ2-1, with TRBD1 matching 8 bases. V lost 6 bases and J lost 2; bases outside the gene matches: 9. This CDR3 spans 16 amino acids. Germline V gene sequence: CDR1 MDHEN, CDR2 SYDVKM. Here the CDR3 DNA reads TGTGCCAGCAGCTCCCCCCGGACAGGGACCTACAATGAGCAGTTCTTC. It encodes CASSSPRTGTYNEQFF.

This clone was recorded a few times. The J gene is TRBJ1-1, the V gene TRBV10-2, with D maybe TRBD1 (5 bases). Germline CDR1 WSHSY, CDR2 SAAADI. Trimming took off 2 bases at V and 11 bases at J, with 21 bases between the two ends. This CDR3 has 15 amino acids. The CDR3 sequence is CASSEGRVIHLVAFF. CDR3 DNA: TGCGCCAGCAGTGAGGGCAGGGTGATTCATTTAGTTGCTTTCTTT.